This T cell receptor (beta chain) was obtained from a study of blood T cell repertoires in COVID-19. Across the whole study: There were acute and convalescent COVID-19 samples, and they came from the United States, Italy and Spain. Sample material is recorded as cDNA or gDNA derived from T cells, B-cell-depleted T cells, or PBMCs.

Original processing notes: For nucleated cells, counts were estimated from reference gene primer amplification. Repertoires were generated with immunoSEQ multiplex PCR, while TCRdb's copy carries only in-frame clones and drops some. That table furnishes V, J and clone size, whereas the DNA furnished D and trimming. The data show about 260,000 clones, about 88% seen once. This clone was recorded once. Participant age was about 18 to 89 years, and participants resided in about 25 US areas. V lost 0 bases to trimming and J lost 3 bases, with 12 bases between them. Germline loops: CDR1 SGDLS, CDR2 YYNGEE. The CDR3 covers 15 residues.

This receptor was identified in a man aged 25-45 years with acute COVID-19. The gene calls are TRBV9 and TRBJ1-2; D remains ambiguous. Sequencing input: PBMCs or T cells enriched from blood (not recorded which). The CDR3 DNA reads as TGTGCCAGCAGCGTAGCTGAGGCGGCTGACTATGGCTACACCTTC. This gives the protein CASSVAEAADYGYTF.